This entry describes one T cell receptor (beta chain). As yet, its antigen is unknown. The PCR made use of 60 Vbeta and 13 Jbeta primers. Sequenced by immunoSEQ multiplex PCR; TCRdb stores in-frame clones only, minus some. The sample has some 110,000 clones, around 75% seen once. The data derive from a study of cytomegalovirus exposure and HLA in healthy donors. The CDR3 is 14 residues long. Germline values: CDR1 MGHDK, CDR2 SYGVNS. Whole-study findings and limits: Later analysis associated a missense DCLRE1C variant with TCR beta V- and J-gene trimming. It was confirmed in vitro that a few of the CMV-associated chains were specific for CMV antigens. CMV serostatus alone was available as immune exposure information.

The gene calls are TRBV25-1 and TRBJ2-5; the D gene is possibly TRBD2 (6 bases). The DNA end favors TRBJ2-7, so the J call may be wrong. Sequenced material: PBMCs. This clonotype was obtained from a man aged 30-40 years in good health and CMV-seronegative. CDR3 amino acids: CASSKGGSSYEQYF. As DNA, the CDR3 is TGTGCCAGCAGCAAAGGAGGGTCCTCCTACGAGCAGTACTTC.